What follows are 25 T cell receptor beta chains derived from one specimen sequenced in a study of T cell repertoires in cytomegalovirus infection. TCRdb reprocessed the reads via MiXCR and lists one record per CDR3 protein. The sample yields 400,000 or so distinct CDR3 sequences, 15% to 20% seen once. Material: PBMCs. The receptors were gathered from a human donor in good health (CMV status not recorded). Some clones in this sample may be carry-over from other donors' samples.

The rearrangement uses TRBV7-2 and TRBJ2-5, with D uncertain. Per germline, CDR1 SGHTA and CDR2 FQGNSA. The CDR3 is 13 residues long. V gave up 1 base and J gave up 5 bases, with 8 bases separating them. CDR3 DNA: TGTGCCAGCAGCTTAGTGCCTGCGGAGACCCAGTACTTC. Translated: CASSLVPAETQYF. Combining the CDR3 with reference TRBV7-2 and TRBJ2-5 gives the whole variable domain GAGVSQSPSNKVTEKGKDVELRCDPISGHTALYWYRQSLGQGLEFLIYFQGNSAPDKSGLPSDRFSAERTGGSVSTLTIQRTQQEDSAVYLCASSLVPAETQYFGPGTRLLVL.

The chain joins TRBV7-9 to TRBJ2-1, with D unresolved. The CDR3 consists of 12 residues. Germline lookup yields CDR1 SEHNR and CDR2 FQNEAQ (reference sequence). The germline V and J ends were trimmed by 4 bases and 9 bases, with 10 bases remaining between them. Here the CDR3 DNA reads TGTGCCAGCAGCTCCCCATCGGGTGAGCAGTTCTTC. This gives the protein CASSSPSGEQFF.

This clonotype was seen more than once but under ten times. The J gene is TRBJ1-2, the V gene TRBV11-2, with 12 bases aligning to TRBD1. The CDR3 spans 18 residues. With V trimmed by 5 bases and J by 7 bases, 17 bases remained unmatched. In germline, CDR1 is SGHAT, CDR2 FQNNGV. The CDR3 nucleotides read TGTGCCAGCAGCCAAGACCGTGGGACAGGGGGCCGGGGGACTGGCTACACCTTC. It is translated as CASSQDRGTGGRGTGYTF.

This clonotype was seen many times. The chain uses TRBV7-8 and TRBJ2-1; tentative D call: TRBD1 (5 bases). With 5 bases removed from V and 2 bases from J, the gap between germline ends came to 19 bases. CDR1 SGHVS and CDR2 FQNEAQ come from the germline V gene. The CDR3 spans 17 residues. The CDR3 protein is CASSRPRRQGPYNEQFF. The CDR3 coding sequence is TGTGCCAGCAGCAGACCCCGCAGGCAGGGTCCCTACAATGAGCAGTTCTTC.

This clonotype was seen ten or more times. This sequence joins TRBV28 and TRBJ2-3, with 9 positions matching TRBD1. Trimming at V came to 3 bases and at J to 4 bases, leaving 5 bases not matched to a gene. Per the germline V gene, CDR1 is MDHEN and CDR2 is SYDVKM. The CDR3 is 15 residues long. The CDR3 bases are TGTGCCAGCAGTTTTGGGGACAGGGATCCAGATACGCAGTATTTT. Its protein product is CASSFGDRDPDTQYF.

This clonotype has at least ten counts. The chain is built from TRBV7-8 and TRBJ2-3; the D gene is possibly TRBD2 (6 bases). V lost 1 base and J lost 3, with 8 bases in between. The V gene's germline CDR1 is SGHVS and CDR2 FQNEAQ. The CDR3 extends over 14 amino acids. The CDR3 protein is CASSLVRETDTQYF. CDR3 coding DNA: TGTGCCAGCAGCTTAGTACGGGAGACAGATACGCAGTATTTT.

The chain recombines TRBV4-1 with TRBJ1-1; no clear D gene. From germline, CDR1 is MGHRA and CDR2 YSYEKL. V was shortened by 0 bases and J by 0 bases, with 11 bases between the two germline ends. This CDR3 is built from 16 residues. The CDR3 here is CASSQDTLSMNTEAFF. The CDR3 DNA reads TGCGCCAGCAGCCAAGATACGCTAAGTATGAACACTGAAGCTTTCTTT.

The V and J genes are TRBV3-1 and TRBJ2-5, with 10 positions matching TRBD2. This CDR3 is built from 15 residues. V shed 4 bases and J 8 bases; nucleotides not matched to a gene: 10. The germline gives CDR1 LGHDT, CDR2 YNNKEL (reference sequence). The CDR3 DNA reads TGTGCCAGCAGCCTAATCCGGACTAGCGGCCAAACCCAGTACTTC. It translates to CASSLIRTSGQTQYF.

The chain uses TRBV20-1 and TRBJ2-1; 8 bases fit TRBD2. Germline-derived CDR1 and CDR2 are DFQATT and SNEGSKA (reference sequence). This CDR3 has 12 amino acids. Trimming removed 3 bases from V and 14 bases from J; junction bases left unmatched: 9. The CDR3 region is CSASSTGGPEFF. The CDR3, as DNA: TGCAGTGCTAGTTCGACGGGAGGGCCGGAGTTCTTC.

This clonotype was detected only a few times. The chain is built from TRBV7-2 and TRBJ1-2; the match to TRBD1 covers 10 bases. The CDR3 runs 14 residues. CDR1 is SGHTA, CDR2 FQGNSA, per germline. V shed 5 bases, J shed 5 bases, and the junction held 5 bases outside the gene matches. The CDR3 loop is CASSPQGQGYGYTF. Written as DNA, the CDR3 is TGTGCCAGCAGCCCCCAGGGACAGGGGTATGGCTACACCTTC.

This clonotype was seen many times. This sequence joins TRBV11-2 and TRBJ2-2; D ambiguous. CDR1 and CDR2 (germline): SGHAT, FQNNGV. CDR3 length: 15 residues. Trimming took 1 base from V and 6 from J, leaving 12 bases between them. This CDR3 is CASSLGIANSGELFF. For the CDR3, the DNA is TGTGCCAGCAGCTTAGGGATTGCGAATTCCGGGGAGCTGTTTTTT.

The rearrangement joins TRBV7-6 to TRBJ2-1; TRBD2 might be the D (5 bases). The CDR3 runs to 13 residues. Germline CDR1 reads SGHVS; CDR2 reads FNYEAQ. Trimming left V 2 bases short and J 7 bases short, with 9 bases between. For the CDR3, the DNA is TGTGCCAGCAGCTTACTCCGCGGGAATGAGCAGTTCTTC. Its translation: CASSLLRGNEQFF.

This clonotype appeared a few times. The chain links TRBV10-3 to TRBJ2-7, with TRBD1 matching 8 bases. J lost 1 base, V lost 6 bases, and 17 bases had no gene match. Germline CDR1 and CDR2: ENHRY and SYGVKD. The CDR3 sequence is 18 residues long. CDR3 in amino acids: CAISPSRADRVISYEQYF. CDR3 bases: TGTGCCATCAGCCCTTCAAGAGCGGACAGGGTGATATCCTACGAGCAGTACTTC.

This clonotype was observed at least ten times. The V gene is TRBV12-3 or TRBV12-4, the J gene TRBJ1-5; 9 bases fit TRBD1. This CDR3 is built from 15 residues. V lost 2 bases to trimming and J lost 4 bases; unmatched junction nucleotides: 3. Written as DNA, the CDR3 is TGTGCCAGCAGTTTACAACAGGGGGCGAATCAGCCCCAGCATTTT. This sequence encodes CASSLQQGANQPQHF.

There are a few counts of this clonotype. The chain employs TRBV6-2 or TRBV6-3 and TRBJ1-5; no firm D call. The CDR3 length is 15 residues. Trimming took off 5 bases at V and 6 bases at J, with 17 bases between the two ends. Germline CDR1 reads MNHEY; CDR2 reads SVGEGT. CDR3 loop: CASSPLERPGQPQHF. The CDR3 nucleotides read TGTGCCAGCAGTCCCTTAGAACGACCGGGTCAGCCCCAGCATTTT.

The sample holds a few counts of this clonotype. This chain connects TRBV7-9 to TRBJ1-2, with D uncertain. The CDR3 runs to 15 residues. V was trimmed by 1 base and J by 2 bases, leaving 11 bases between them. CDR1 SEHNR and CDR2 FQNEAQ come from the germline V gene (reference sequence). The CDR3 region has the DNA TGTGCCAGCAGCTTAGTGTCATACGGAAACTATGGCTACACCTTC. This encodes CASSLVSYGNYGYTF.

This clonotype was found many times. The chain combines TRBV28 with TRBJ1-4; the D is unclear. The CDR3 has 12 amino acids. V dropped 5 bases and J dropped 6 bases, with 7 bases sitting between them. Germline V gene lookup returns CDR1 MDHEN and CDR2 SYDVKM. CDR3 region: CASSTLDEKLFF. The DNA of the CDR3 is TGTGCCAGCAGTACCCTAGATGAAAAACTGTTTTTT.

A remark on this clonotype: At one end the junction does not follow the germline gene, possibly because of a read error. The J gene is TRBJ1-2, the V gene TRBV11-2; TRBD1 is a possible D gene (5 bases). The CDR3 is 15 residues long. The germline V gene encodes CDR1 SGHAT and CDR2 FQNNGV. CDR3 coding DNA: TGTGCCAGCAGCACCACTGGGGGGTTTAACTATGGCTACGCCTTC. Its protein is CASSTTGGFNYGYAF.

This clonotype was counted only a few times. The V and J genes are TRBV19 and TRBJ2-1; 10 bases agree with TRBD2. The CDR3 loop spans 16 amino acids. Looked up from germline, CDR1 is LNHDA and CDR2 is SQIVND (reference sequence). The J segment lost 1 base and the V segment lost 10 bases, leaving 10 bases of the junction unmatched. The CDR3 loop is CATGASGSRSYNEQFF. The CDR3 DNA sequence: TGTGCCACCGGGGCTAGCGGGAGTCGATCCTACAATGAGCAGTTCTTC. Variable domain in full (rest from reference TRBV19 and TRBJ2-1): DGGITQSPKYLFRKEGQNVTLSCEQNLNHDAMYWYRQDPGQGLRLIYYSQIVNDFQKGDIAEGYSVSREKKESFPLTVTSAQKNPTAFYLCATGASGSRSYNEQFFGPGTRLTVL.

This clonotype was counted only a few times. The rearrangement links TRBV7-9 to TRBJ1-2; TRBD1 agrees at 10 bases. Unmatched junction bases numbered 6, after V lost 5 bases and J lost 6 bases. Germline V gene lookup returns CDR1 SEHNR and CDR2 FQNEAQ (reference sequence). The CDR3 loop spans 14 amino acids. The CDR3 here is CASSIPGTGDGYTF. The DNA for the CDR3 is TGTGCCAGCAGCATCCCCGGGACAGGGGATGGCTACACCTTC.

The chain has TRBV4-1 and TRBJ1-5, with D maybe TRBD1 (6 bases). This CDR3 is built from 15 residues. Trimming removed 1 base at V and 3 bases at J, with 10 bases between. Germline CDR1 MGHRA, CDR2 YSYEKL. CDR3 sequence reads: CASSQVRDNNQPQHF. The CDR3 DNA reads as TGCGCCAGCAGCCAAGTCCGGGACAACAATCAGCCCCAGCATTTT.

This clonotype was recorded a few times. The chain joins TRBV28 to TRBJ1-5; 7 nucleotides match TRBD1. This CDR3 spans 14 amino acids. V trimming: 3 bases; J trimming: 5 bases; junction bases outside the gene matches: 4. CDR1 and CDR2 from the germline V gene are MDHEN and SYDVKM. The DNA of the CDR3 is TGTGCCAGCAGTTTGGGACAGACCTATCAGCCCCAGCATTTT. Translated: CASSLGQTYQPQHF.

This clonotype was found many times. The gene calls are TRBV7-2 and TRBJ1-4; 9 bases map to TRBD1. CDR1 is SGHTA, CDR2 FQGNSA, per germline. This CDR3 spans 14 amino acids. J lost 6 bases, V lost 5 bases, and 4 bases had no gene match. The CDR3 bases are TGTGCCAGCAGCCCCGACAGGGGGTATGAAAAACTGTTTTTT. Its translation: CASSPDRGYEKLFF. The entire variable domain, with the rest obtained from reference TRBV7-2 and TRBJ1-4, is as follows: GAGVSQSPSNKVTEKGKDVELRCDPISGHTALYWYRQSLGQGLEFLIYFQGNSAPDKSGLPSDRFSAERTGGSVSTLTIQRTQQEDSAVYLCASSPDRGYEKLFFGSGTQLSVL.

There are many counts of this clonotype. This chain links TRBV7-9 with TRBJ2-3, with 9 bases fitting TRBD2. The CDR3 runs to 15 residues. V gave up 4 bases and J gave up 6 bases; unmatched junction bases: 8. The V gene's germline CDR1 is SEHNR and CDR2 FQNEAQ (reference sequence). The CDR3 coding sequence is TGTGCCAGCAGCTCCCCCGGGACTAGCCCTGATACGCAGTATTTT. Protein sequence: CASSSPGTSPDTQYF.

The genes are TRBV6-5 and TRBJ1-5; D not resolved. Trimming shortened V by 0 bases and J by 1 base, and 7 bases separated the two germline ends. Germline V CDR1 and CDR2: MNHEY, SVGAGI. This CDR3 contains 15 residues. CDR3 bases: TGTGCCAGCAGTTACTCCCGGACGAGCAATCAGCCCCAGCATTTT. Amino acid sequence: CASSYSRTSNQPQHF.